The entry below gives a single T cell receptor (beta chain) sequence along with its context. Its antigen remains unknown. This record belongs to a study of shared clonotypes between healthy human individuals. Naive-designated CD8 cells lacked CD45RO, were positively enriched for CCR7, and omitted terminally differentiated effector memory CD45RA+ cells. The V gene's germline CDR1 is SGHTS and CDR2 YDEGEE. Trimming took 6 bases from V and 8 from J, leaving 8 bases between them. The CDR3 runs 10 residues. The study, taken as a whole, reports: When compared with the clonotypes that were shared by all four sorted-subset donors, the non-shared clonotypes turned out to have lower generation probabilities.

Per the study methods: Owing to the provision of junction-only sequences devoid of quality scores by immunoSEQ, filtering differed. The table came from immunoSEQ multiplex PCR; TCRdb's copy has only in-frame clones and leaves some out. The V and J calls and clone size are taken from that table; D and trimming were inferred from the DNA. The table records about 2 million clones, less than 95% of them present only once. The sequence was collected from a man aged 18-30 years in good health. Material: naive CD8+ T cells sorted from blood. The chain has TRBV5-8 and TRBJ1-2; D call uncertain. CDR3 protein: CASTRLGYTF. The CDR3 DNA reads as TGTGCCAGCACAAGACTGGGCTACACCTTC.